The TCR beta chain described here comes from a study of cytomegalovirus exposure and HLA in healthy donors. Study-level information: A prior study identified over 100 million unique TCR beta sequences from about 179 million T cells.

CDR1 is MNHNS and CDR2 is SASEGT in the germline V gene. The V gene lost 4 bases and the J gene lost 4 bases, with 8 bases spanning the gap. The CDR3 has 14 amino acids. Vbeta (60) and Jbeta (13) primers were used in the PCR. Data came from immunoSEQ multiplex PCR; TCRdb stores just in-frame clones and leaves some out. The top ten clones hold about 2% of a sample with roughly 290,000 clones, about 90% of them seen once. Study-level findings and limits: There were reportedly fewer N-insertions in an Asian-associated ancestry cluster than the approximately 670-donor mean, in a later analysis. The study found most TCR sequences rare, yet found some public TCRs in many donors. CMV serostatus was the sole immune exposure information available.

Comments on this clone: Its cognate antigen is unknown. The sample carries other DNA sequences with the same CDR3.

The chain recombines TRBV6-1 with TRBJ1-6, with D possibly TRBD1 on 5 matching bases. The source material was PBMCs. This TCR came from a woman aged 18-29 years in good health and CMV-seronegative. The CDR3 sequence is CASSGRAYNSPLHF. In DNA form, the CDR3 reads TGTGCCAGCAGTGGCAGGGCATATAATTCACCCCTCCACTTT.